Described below is a single T cell receptor (beta chain) sequence and its context. This CDR3 region has 15 residues. J gave up 4 bases and V 4 bases, and 9 bases lay outside the gene matches. Germline assignment: CDR1 MDHEN and CDR2 SYDVKM. This sample stems from a study of cytomegalovirus exposure and HLA in healthy donors. PCR involved 60 Vbeta and 13 Jbeta primers. Measured with immunoSEQ multiplex PCR; TCRdb has only the in-frame clones, and not every one. The sample contains 150,000 to 200,000 clones, 80% to 85% of which appear only once. The J gene is TRBJ2-5, the V gene TRBV28, with TRBD2 matching over 7 bases. This clonotype was obtained from a woman aged 25 to 45 in good health and CMV-seronegative. Sequencing input: PBMCs. The CDR3 loop reads CASSSPPTSVETQYF. CDR3 in DNA: TGTGCCAGCAGTTCACCTCCCACTAGCGTAGAGACCCAGTACTTC.